These T cell receptor beta chains were read from a single sample in a study of cytomegalovirus exposure and HLA in healthy donors. This table comes from immunoSEQ multiplex PCR, and its TCRdb copy is limited to in-frame clones, with some not included. The data hold roughly 200,000 clones, with about 80% observed a single time. Sequenced material: PBMCs. These receptors were collected from a woman in her 30s in good health and CMV-seropositive. The CDR3 runs from the conserved cysteine through the conserved F or W. The D gene is left open where the match is weak. Expanded clones get a size class; other rows say once, few or many, or leave the size out.

clone_size cdr3_length d_call j_call v_call cdr3_nt cdr3_aa
once 16 - TRBJ2-3 TRBV21-1 TGTGCCAGCAGCTTTAGCCGGGGGGGTGGAAAAGATACGCAGTATTTT CASSFSRGGGKDTQYF
- 17 TRBD2 TRBJ2-1 TRBV18 TGTGCCAGCTCACCACCGGTACTAGCGGGAGGGGCTAATGAGCAGTTCTTC CASSPPVLAGGANEQFF
- 13 - TRBJ1-5 TRBV27 TGTGCCAGCGCCAGGGGAGGCAATCAGCCCCAGCATTTT CASARGGNQPQHF
- 15 - TRBJ2-4 TRBV7-9 TGTGCCAGCAGCTTAGAGGGACTAGCCAAAAACATTCAGTACTTC CASSLEGLAKNIQYF
- 17 - TRBJ1-2 TRBV7-6 TGTGCCAGCAGCTCCCTCCCTAAGGGTAGGGGGAACTATGGCTACACCTTC CASSSLPKGRGNYGYTF
- 13 - TRBJ1-5 TRBV12-5 TGTGCTAGTGGTTTCTCCCTAGGTCAGCCCCAGCATTTT CASGFSLGQPQHF
few 17 TRBD1 TRBJ1-2 TRBV5-6 TGTGCCAGCAGCTTACGAATATTCTGGACAGGACGCTATGGCTACACCTTC CASSLRIFWTGRYGYTF
- 14 - TRBJ1-3 TRBV5-4 TGTGCCAGCAGCTCTTGGGAGACGGGAAACACCATATATTTT CASSSWETGNTIYF
- 14 - TRBJ1-6 TRBV7-9 TGTGCCAGCAGCTTAAGTCCGGGGAATTCACCCCTCCACTTT CASSLSPGNSPLHF
- 12 TRBD1 TRBJ2-7 TRBV6-1 TGTGCCAGCAACCTACAGGGGTACGAGCAGTACTTC CASNLQGYEQYF
- 15 - TRBJ1-2 TRBV11-2 TGTGCCAGCAGCGCCCGACTTTATACGAGCTATGGCTACACCTTC CASSARLYTSYGYTF
- 16 TRBD1 TRBJ2-1 TRBV5-1 TGCGCCAGCAGCTTAGCTGGGGTGTCAGGGGGCAATGAGCAGTTCTTC CASSLAGVSGGNEQFF
- 21 TRBD2 TRBJ2-1 TRBV9 TGTGCCAGCAGCCCAGAGGGTCGCGGGGGGAATACCTTCCCCTCCTACAATGAGCAGTTCTTC CASSPEGRGGNTFPSYNEQFF
- 15 TRBD1 TRBJ1-4 TRBV5-8 TGTGCCAGCAGCCGCCGGGACAGGGGTAATGAAAAACTGTTTTTT CASSRRDRGNEKLFF
- 14 - TRBJ2-7 TRBV30 TGTGCCTGGAGCGGGGACACTAAAATAGGGGAGCAGTACTTC CAWSGDTKIGEQYF
- 15 - TRBJ2-7 TRBV7-2 TGTGCCAGCAGCTTACGGGCCGGGAGCTCCTACGAGCAGTACTTC CASSLRAGSSYEQYF
- 15 - TRBJ2-5 TRBV19 TGTGCCAGTAGTAAGGAGGGGGGGTTCTCGGGGACCCAGTACTTC CASSKEGGFSGTQYF
- 14 - TRBJ2-7 TRBV9 TGTGCCAGCAGCGTAGGAAGGGACACGTACGAGCAGTACTTC CASSVGRDTYEQYF
- 15 TRBD1 TRBJ2-7 TRBV6-5 TGTGCCAGCAGTGTAGGACAGGGAATACCTTACGAGCAGTACTTC CASSVGQGIPYEQYF
once 14 - TRBJ2-1 TRBV6-4 TGTGCCAGCAGCTGGGGAGGCTCCTACAATGAGCAGTTCTTC CASSWGGSYNEQFF
- 14 - TRBJ1-1 TRBV5-1 TGCGCCAGCAGCTTGTCGGGCGGGGACACTGAAGCTTTCTTT CASSLSGGDTEAFF
once 17 TRBD1 TRBJ1-1 TRBV5-5 TGTGCCAGCAGCTTGGGGCCAGGGGGCATAATGAACACTGAAGCTTTCTTT CASSLGPGGIMNTEAFF
- 14 - TRBJ2-7 TRBV2 TGTGCCAGCAGTGAAACTAGCCTTCTCTACGAGCAGTACTTC CASSETSLLYEQYF
once 15 - TRBJ2-7 TRBV6-1 TGTGCCAGCAGTGATCTACTGGACAGTACCTACGAGCAGTACTTC CASSDLLDSTYEQYF
- 17 - TRBJ1-1 TRBV11-2 TGTGCCAGCAGCTTATCCTTCCGTAGGACAGAGAACACTGAAGCTTTCTTT CASSLSFRRTENTEAFF
- 17 TRBD2 TRBJ2-4 TRBV2 TGTGCCAGCGAGCGACTAGCGGGGGGGCCGGCCAAAAACATTCAGTACTTC CASERLAGGPAKNIQYF
- 15 TRBD1 TRBJ1-5 TRBV2 TGTGCCAGCAGTTCGACAGGGGGCGTGAATCAGCCCCAGCATTTT CASSSTGGVNQPQHF
- 18 TRBD1 TRBJ2-7 TRBV5-1 TGCGCCAGCAGCTTGTCCCGGCACTTGGACAGGGCCTCCTACGAGCAGTACTTC CASSLSRHLDRASYEQYF
- 15 TRBD1 TRBJ1-2 TRBV10-3 TGTGCCATCAGACCCGGGACAGGGTTAAACTATGGCTACACCTTC CAIRPGTGLNYGYTF
- 16 TRBD1 TRBJ2-2 TRBV27 TGTGCCAGCAGCCCCCGGGACAGGCTTGTAACCGGGGAGCTGTTTTTT CASSPRDRLVTGELFF
- 15 - TRBJ1-5 TRBV4-2 TGTGCCAGCAGCCTAACCCCGGGGGGTTCTTGGCCCCAGCATTTT CASSLTPGGSWPQHF
- 14 TRBD1 TRBJ2-7 TRBV7-7 TGTGCCAGCAGCCGATCTACAGGGGACCACGAGCAGTACTTC CASSRSTGDHEQYF
once 13 - TRBJ2-1 TRBV27 TGTGCCAGCAGTCAGGGGTTTGGTTATGAGCAGTTCTTC CASSQGFGYEQFF
- 15 TRBD2 TRBJ2-7 TRBV6-5 TGTGCCAGCAGTTACGAACTAGCGGGAGGTGGCGAGCAGTACTTC CASSYELAGGGEQYF
- 13 TRBD1 TRBJ1-2 TRBV5-6 TGTGCCAGCAGCCTACAGGGGAACTATGGCTACACCTTC CASSLQGNYGYTF
few 16 TRBD1 TRBJ2-7 TRBV7-9 TGTGCCAGCAGCGCAGACAGGGGCCCGAGCTCCTACGAGCAGTACTTC CASSADRGPSSYEQYF
few 18 - TRBJ1-1 TRBV13 TGTGCCAGCAGCAAAGAGTTCGGCCGAAGACAGCTGAGGACTGAAGCTTTCTTT CASSKEFGRRQLRTEAFF
- 14 TRBD2 TRBJ2-5 TRBV2 TGTGCCAGCAGTCCACCGGGACTAGCAGAGACCCAGTACTTC CASSPPGLAETQYF
- 17 TRBD1 TRBJ2-6 TRBV10-3 TGTGCCATCGAAGGGACAGGGGGGAGCTCTGGGGCCAACGTCCTGACTTTC CAIEGTGGSSGANVLTF
- 13 TRBD1 TRBJ2-7 TRBV5-4 TGTGCCAGCAGCACCGGGACAGGGGTCGAGCAGTACTTC CASSTGTGVEQYF